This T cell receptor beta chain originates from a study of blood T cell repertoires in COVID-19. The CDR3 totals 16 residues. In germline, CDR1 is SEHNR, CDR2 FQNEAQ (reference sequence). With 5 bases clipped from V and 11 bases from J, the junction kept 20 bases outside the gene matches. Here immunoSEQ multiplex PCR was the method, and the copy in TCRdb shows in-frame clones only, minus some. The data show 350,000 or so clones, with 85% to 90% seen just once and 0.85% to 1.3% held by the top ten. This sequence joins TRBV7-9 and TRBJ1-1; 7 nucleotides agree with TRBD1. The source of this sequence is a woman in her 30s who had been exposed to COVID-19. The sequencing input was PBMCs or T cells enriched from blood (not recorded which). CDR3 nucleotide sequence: TGTGCCAGCAGCACGGGCATAGGGGGCAAAATTCCCGGGGCTTTCTTT. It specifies CASSTGIGGKIPGAFF.